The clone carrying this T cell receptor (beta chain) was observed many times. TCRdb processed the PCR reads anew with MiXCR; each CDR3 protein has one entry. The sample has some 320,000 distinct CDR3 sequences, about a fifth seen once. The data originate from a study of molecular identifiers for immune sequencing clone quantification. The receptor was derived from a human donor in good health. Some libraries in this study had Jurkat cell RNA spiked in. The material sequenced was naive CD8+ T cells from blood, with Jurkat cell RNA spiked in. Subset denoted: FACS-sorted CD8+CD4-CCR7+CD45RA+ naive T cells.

Here the CDR3 DNA reads TGTGCCAGCAGTTTATCAGGGGGCGAATACTATGGCTACACCTTC. It encodes CASSLSGGEYYGYTF. The V call is TRBV27, the J call TRBJ1-2; 7 nucleotides match TRBD1. Germline V gene lookup returns CDR1 MNHEY and CDR2 SMNVEV (reference sequence). Trimming at V came to 0 bases and at J to 3 bases, leaving 4 bases not matched to a gene. The CDR3 sequence is 15 residues long.